This TCR beta chain was obtained from a study of identifying expanded T cells in peripheral blood. Study observations and caveats: Over approximately two and four weeks, about 15 and 18 clones changed, versus 1.2 between replicates. Across healthy donors, higher total template counts meant significantly greater approximately two-week count variance.

Healthy donors had no documented immune events, such as infections, while sampled. Generated by immunoSEQ multiplex PCR, the TCRdb table keeps only in-frame clones and is missing some. This table holds 97,000 or so clones, around 89% found once. V was trimmed by 7 bases and J by 4 bases, leaving 16 bases between them. The CDR3 contains 14 residues. Germline lookup yields CDR1 SEHNR and CDR2 FQNEAQ (reference sequence). For this clone: Its antigen is not identified.

The TCR originated in a person aged 18 to 69 in good health. The chain uses TRBV7-9 and TRBJ1-2; tentative D call: TRBD1 (5 bases). The specimen was blood. The CDR3 sequence: CASTPDGTFYGYTF. The CDR3 region has the DNA TGTGCCAGCACCCCGGACGGGACGTTCTATGGCTACACCTTC.